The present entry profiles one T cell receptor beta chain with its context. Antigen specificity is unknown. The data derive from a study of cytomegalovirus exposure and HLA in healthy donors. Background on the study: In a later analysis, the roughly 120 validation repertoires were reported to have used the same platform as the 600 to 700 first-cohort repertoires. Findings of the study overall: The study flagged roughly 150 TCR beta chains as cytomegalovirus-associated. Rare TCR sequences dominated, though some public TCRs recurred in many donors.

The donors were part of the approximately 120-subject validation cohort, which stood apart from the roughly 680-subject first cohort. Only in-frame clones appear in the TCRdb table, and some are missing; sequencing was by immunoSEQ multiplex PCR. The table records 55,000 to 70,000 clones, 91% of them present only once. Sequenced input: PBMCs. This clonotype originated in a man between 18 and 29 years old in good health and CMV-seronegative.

As DNA, the CDR3 is TGTGCCAGCAGCCCTGACAATTACGAGCAGTACTTC. Translated, it gives CASSPDNYEQYF. V gene TRBV7-3 combines with J gene TRBJ2-7, with D hard to call. The CDR3 runs to 12 residues. V dropped 5 bases and J dropped 4 bases, with 9 bases sitting between them. From germline, CDR1 is SGHTA and CDR2 FQGTGA. The full variable domain, completed using reference TRBV7-3 and TRBJ2-7, is GAGVSQTPSNKVTEKGKYVELRCDPISGHTALYWYRQSLGQGPEFLIYFQGTGAADDSGLPNDRFFAVRPEGSVSTLKIQRTERGDSAVYLCASSPDNYEQYFGPGTRLTVT.